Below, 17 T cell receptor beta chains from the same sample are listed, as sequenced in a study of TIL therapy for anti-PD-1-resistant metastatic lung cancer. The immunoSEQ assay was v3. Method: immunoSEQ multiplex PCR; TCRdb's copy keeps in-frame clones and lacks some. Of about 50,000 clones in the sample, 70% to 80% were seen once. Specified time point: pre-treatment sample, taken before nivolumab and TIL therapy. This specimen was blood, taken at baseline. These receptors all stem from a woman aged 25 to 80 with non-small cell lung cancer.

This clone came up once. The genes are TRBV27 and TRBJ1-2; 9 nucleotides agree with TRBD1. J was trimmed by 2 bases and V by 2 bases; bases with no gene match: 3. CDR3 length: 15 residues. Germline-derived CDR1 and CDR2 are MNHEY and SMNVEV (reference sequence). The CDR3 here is CASSLKTGGNYGYTF. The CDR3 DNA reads TGTGCCAGCAGTTTAAAAACAGGGGGCAACTATGGCTACACCTTC.

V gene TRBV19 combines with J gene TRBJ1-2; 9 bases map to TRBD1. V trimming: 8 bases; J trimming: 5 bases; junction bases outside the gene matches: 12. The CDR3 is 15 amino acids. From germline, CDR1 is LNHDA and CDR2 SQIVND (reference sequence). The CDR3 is CASRQGTGRFYGYTF. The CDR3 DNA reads TGTGCCAGTCGTCAGGGGACAGGGCGATTTTATGGCTACACCTTC.

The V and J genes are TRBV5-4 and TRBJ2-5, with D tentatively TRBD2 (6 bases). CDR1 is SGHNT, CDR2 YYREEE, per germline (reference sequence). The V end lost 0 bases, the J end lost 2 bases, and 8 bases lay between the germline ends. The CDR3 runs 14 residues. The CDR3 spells CASSLGGVQETQYF. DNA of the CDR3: TGTGCCAGCAGCTTGGGGGGGGTACAAGAGACCCAGTACTTC.

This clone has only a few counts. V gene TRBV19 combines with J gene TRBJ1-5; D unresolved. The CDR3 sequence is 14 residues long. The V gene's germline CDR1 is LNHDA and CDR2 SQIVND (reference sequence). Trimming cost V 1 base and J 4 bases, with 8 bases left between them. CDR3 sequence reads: CASSIVAENQPQHF. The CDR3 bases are TGTGCCAGTAGTATAGTGGCAGAGAATCAGCCCCAGCATTTT.

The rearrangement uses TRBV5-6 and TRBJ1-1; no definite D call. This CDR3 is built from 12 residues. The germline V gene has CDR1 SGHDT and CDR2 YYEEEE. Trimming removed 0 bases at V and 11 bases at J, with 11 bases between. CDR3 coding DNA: TGTGCCAGCAGCTTGGGTTCTCCCCCCGCTTTCTTT. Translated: CASSLGSPPAFF.

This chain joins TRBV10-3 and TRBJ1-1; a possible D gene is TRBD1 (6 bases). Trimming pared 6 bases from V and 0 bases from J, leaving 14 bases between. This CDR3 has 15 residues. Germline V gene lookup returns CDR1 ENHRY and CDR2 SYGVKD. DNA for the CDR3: TGTGCCATCAGCGCCAGGGGACAAATGAACACTGAAGCTTTCTTT. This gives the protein CAISARGQMNTEAFF.

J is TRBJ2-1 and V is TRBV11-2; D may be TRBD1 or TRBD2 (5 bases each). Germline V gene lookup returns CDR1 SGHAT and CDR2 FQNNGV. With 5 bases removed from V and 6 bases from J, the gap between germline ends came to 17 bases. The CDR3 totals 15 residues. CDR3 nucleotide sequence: TGTGCCAGCAGCGTGACCGGGGACCGGGGCAATGAGCAGTTCTTC. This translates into CASSVTGDRGNEQFF.

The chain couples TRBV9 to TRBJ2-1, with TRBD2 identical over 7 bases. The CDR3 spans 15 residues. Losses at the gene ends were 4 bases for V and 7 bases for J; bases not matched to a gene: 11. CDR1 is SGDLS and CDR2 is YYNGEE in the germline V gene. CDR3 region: CASSSHPLAENEQFF. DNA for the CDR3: TGTGCCAGCAGCTCCCACCCCCTAGCGGAGAATGAGCAGTTCTTC.

The CDR3 nucleotides read TGTGCCAGCAGCTTAGGGGCGGGGTACACTGAAGCTTTCTTT. Translating gives CASSLGAGYTEAFF. V and J are TRBV7-9 and TRBJ1-1; D unresolved. Trimming took off 1 base at V and 3 bases at J, with 9 bases between the two ends. The CDR3 totals 14 residues. The germline V gene encodes CDR1 SEHNR and CDR2 FQNEAQ (reference sequence).

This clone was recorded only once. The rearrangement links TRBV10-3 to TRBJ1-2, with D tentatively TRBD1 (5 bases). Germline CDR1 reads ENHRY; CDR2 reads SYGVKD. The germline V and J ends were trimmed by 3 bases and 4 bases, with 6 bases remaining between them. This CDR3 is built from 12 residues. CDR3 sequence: CAISDRAYGYTF. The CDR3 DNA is TGTGCCATCAGTGACAGGGCCTATGGCTACACCTTC.

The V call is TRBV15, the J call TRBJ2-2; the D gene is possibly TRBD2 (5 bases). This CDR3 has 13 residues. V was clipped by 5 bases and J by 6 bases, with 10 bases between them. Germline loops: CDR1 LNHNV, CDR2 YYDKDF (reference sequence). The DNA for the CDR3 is TGTGCCACCAGCTTTACTAGATCCGGGGAGCTGTTTTTT. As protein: CATSFTRSGELFF. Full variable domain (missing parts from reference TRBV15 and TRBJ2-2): DAMVIQNPRYQVTQFGKPVTLSCSQTLNHNVMYWYQQKSSQAPKLLFHYYDKDFNNEADTPDNFQSRRPNTSFCFLDIRSPGLGDTAMYLCATSFTRSGELFFGEGSRLTVL.

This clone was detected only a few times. The CDR3 region has the DNA TGCAGCGTTGAGGGTTACGGGACTAGCGGGAGATGGAAAGATACGCAGTATTTT. This sequence encodes CSVEGYGTSGRWKDTQYF. The chain links TRBV29-1 to TRBJ2-3, with TRBD2 matching over 14 bases. The CDR3 is 18 residues long. V shed 3 bases and J 5 bases; nucleotides not matched to a gene: 13. Per the germline V gene, CDR1 is SQVTM and CDR2 is ANQGSEA.

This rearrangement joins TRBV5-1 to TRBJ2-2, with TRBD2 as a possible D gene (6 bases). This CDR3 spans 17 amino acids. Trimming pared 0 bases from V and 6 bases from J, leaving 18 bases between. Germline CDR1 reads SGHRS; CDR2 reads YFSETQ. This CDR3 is CASSLGPGLGNSGELFF. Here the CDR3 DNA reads TGCGCCAGCAGCTTGGGGCCGGGACTCGGAAATTCCGGGGAGCTGTTTTTT.

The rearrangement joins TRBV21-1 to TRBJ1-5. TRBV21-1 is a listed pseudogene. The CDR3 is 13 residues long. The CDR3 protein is CAIPGRTNQPQHF. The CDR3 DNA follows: TGTGCCATTCCCGGTCGGACCAATCAGCCCCAGCATTTT.

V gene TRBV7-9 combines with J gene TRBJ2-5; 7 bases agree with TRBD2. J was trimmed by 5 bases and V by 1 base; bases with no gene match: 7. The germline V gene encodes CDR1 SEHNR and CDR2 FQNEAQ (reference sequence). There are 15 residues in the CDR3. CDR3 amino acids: CASSLGAGAAETQYF. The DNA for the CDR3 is TGTGCCAGCAGCTTAGGGGCGGGAGCCGCTGAGACCCAGTACTTC. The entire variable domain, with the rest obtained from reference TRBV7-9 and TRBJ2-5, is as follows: DTGVSQNPRHKITKRGQNVTFRCDPISEHNRLYWYRQTLGQGPEFLTYFQNEAQLEKSRLLSDRFSAERPKGSFSTLEIQRTEQGDSAMYLCASSLGAGAAETQYFGPGTRLLVL.

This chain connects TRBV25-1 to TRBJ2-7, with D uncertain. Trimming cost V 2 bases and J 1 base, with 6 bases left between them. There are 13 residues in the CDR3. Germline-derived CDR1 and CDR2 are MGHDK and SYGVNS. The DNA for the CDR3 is TGTGCCAGCAGTGAAAGGGTTTCCTACGAGCAGTACTTC. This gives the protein CASSERVSYEQYF.

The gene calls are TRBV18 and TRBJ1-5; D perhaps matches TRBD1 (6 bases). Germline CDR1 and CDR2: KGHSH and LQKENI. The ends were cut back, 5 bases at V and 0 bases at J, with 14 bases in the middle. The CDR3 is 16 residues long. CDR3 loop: CASSFTGILSNQPQHF. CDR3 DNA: TGTGCCAGCTCATTTACAGGGATCCTTAGCAATCAGCCCCAGCATTTT.